This T cell receptor beta chain was sequenced for a study of blood T cell repertoires in COVID-19. Study as a whole: Acute and convalescent COVID-19 specimens originated in the United States, Italy and Spain.

Here immunoSEQ multiplex PCR was the method, and the copy in TCRdb shows in-frame clones only, minus some. The sample has approximately 80,000 clones; roughly 85% are singletons. This CDR3 is built from 17 residues. Germline CDR1 is SGHTA and CDR2 is FQGNSA. V was shortened by 2 bases and J by 0 bases, with 14 bases between the two germline ends. This chain joins TRBV7-2 and TRBJ1-5; D is perhaps TRBD1 (5 bases). The sequenced sample was peripheral blood. The receptor was isolated from a man aged 45 to 65 with COVID-19, enrolled during active disease. CDR3 in amino acids: CASSLSGRGPSNQPQHF. The DNA of the CDR3 is TGTGCCAGCAGCTTATCAGGAAGGGGCCCTAGCAATCAGCCCCAGCATTTT.